This T cell receptor (beta chain) is from a study of sequential checkpoint blockade in melanoma. Documented treatment: randomized to nivolumab then ipilimumab (arm A) or the reverse (arm B). Method: immunoSEQ multiplex PCR; TCRdb's copy keeps in-frame clones and lacks some. The sample holds tens of thousands of clones; about two thirds are singletons and the top ten take around 19%. Per the germline V gene, CDR1 is MRHNA and CDR2 is SNTAGT. Unmatched junction bases numbered 5, after V lost 6 bases and J lost 6 bases. The CDR3 runs to 12 residues. This clone was detected only a few times. This clonotype was obtained from a human donor with melanoma. Source: CD8+ T cells sorted from blood (inferred from file names), taken from a patient given nivolumab and ipilimumab in sequence. V usage is TRBV6-4 and J usage is TRBJ2-7; 7 nucleotides match TRBD2. The CDR3 DNA reads as TGTGCCAGCAGCCGGACGGGGGGCGAGCAGTACTTC. This encodes CASSRTGGEQYF.